These 20 T cell receptor beta chains came from one sample sequenced in a study of T cell clonotyping in hematopoietic cell transplantation. TCRdb keeps only in-frame clones here, not all; method: immunoSEQ multiplex PCR. The sample lists 5,500 to 7,000 clones, around 78% occurring once. The source was peripheral blood mononuclear cells, collected 180 days after allogeneic stem cell transplant. The source of these receptors is a male patient aged 70-85 years who had an allogeneic stem cell transplant from an unrelated donor, so T cells may come from the graft donor. Some clones in this sample may be carry-over from other donors' samples.

The chain joins TRBV11-2 to TRBJ2-7; D gene ambiguous. CDR3 size: 14 residues. V lost 1 base and J lost 3, with 10 bases in between. Germline CDR1 is SGHAT and CDR2 is FQNNGV. This CDR3 is CASSLGHTYYEQYF. For the CDR3, the DNA is TGTGCCAGCAGCTTAGGGCATACGTACTACGAGCAGTACTTC.

CDR3 residues: CAIWAGGTLGEQYF. For the CDR3, the DNA is TGTGCCATCTGGGCAGGAGGAACGTTAGGCGAGCAGTACTTC. The chain recombines TRBV10-3 with TRBJ2-7, with D maybe TRBD2 (5 bases). CDR3 length equals 14 residues. With 8 bases removed from V and 6 bases from J, the gap between germline ends came to 20 bases. CDR1 and CDR2 from the germline V gene are ENHRY and SYGVKD.

V usage is TRBV7-9 and J usage is TRBJ1-5, with 9 bases aligning to TRBD1. CDR1 and CDR2 (germline): SEHNR, FQNEAQ (reference sequence). There are 14 residues in the CDR3. The J segment lost 9 bases and the V segment lost 5 bases, leaving 8 bases of the junction unmatched. CDR3 in DNA: TGTGCCAGCAGCGCCCGGGACAGGGTCGGGCCCCAGCATTTT. Amino acids: CASSARDRVGPQHF. The entire variable domain, with the rest obtained from reference TRBV7-9 and TRBJ1-5, is as follows: DTGVSQNPRHKITKRGQNVTFRCDPISEHNRLYWYRQTLGQGPEFLTYFQNEAQLEKSRLLSDRFSAERPKGSFSTLEIQRTEQGDSAMYLCASSARDRVGPQHFGDGTRLSIL.

This clone qualifies as medium-sized. This sequence joins TRBV6-5 and TRBJ2-5, with 8 bases aligning to TRBD2. Germline V lookup: CDR1 MNHEY, CDR2 SVGAGI. This CDR3 has 16 amino acids. After removal of 0 bases from V and 5 bases from J, the junction contained 8 bases not matched to a gene. CDR3: CASSYSIGPGGETQYF. CDR3 coding DNA: TGTGCCAGCAGTTACTCGATAGGGCCGGGAGGGGAGACCCAGTACTTC.

The chain recombines TRBV7-9 with TRBJ2-1, with D perhaps TRBD2 (6 bases). Germline values: CDR1 SEHNR, CDR2 FQNEAQ (reference sequence). V was trimmed by 6 bases and J by 4 bases, leaving 13 bases between them. The CDR3 has 14 residues. CDR3 in amino acids: CASRSKEGYNEQFF. CDR3 nucleotides: TGTGCCAGCAGGTCAAAGGAGGGGTACAATGAGCAGTTCTTC.

CDR3 sequence reads: CASSRSYSGNTIYF. The CDR3, as DNA: TGTGCCAGCAGCCGCAGTTACTCTGGAAACACCATATATTTT. The chain has TRBV14 and TRBJ1-3; D ambiguous. Trimming left V 4 bases short and J 0 bases short, with 7 bases between. CDR3 length: 14 amino acids. Germline V gives CDR1 SGHDN, CDR2 FVKESK.

This clone qualifies as large. The rearrangement joins TRBV27 to TRBJ2-1; 7 bases are shared with TRBD1. The CDR3 is made up of 13 amino acids. Per the germline V gene, CDR1 is MNHEY and CDR2 is SMNVEV (reference sequence). J was trimmed by 7 bases and V by 5 bases; bases with no gene match: 5. The CDR3 nucleotides read TGTGCCAGCAGTCCCGGGACAGTAAATGAGCAGTTCTTC. Translation: CASSPGTVNEQFF.

This rearrangement joins TRBV11-2 to TRBJ1-1, with D unclear. Deletions cut 2 bases from V and 1 base from J, with 8 bases between. The germline V gene encodes CDR1 SGHAT and CDR2 FQNNGV. The CDR3 length is 14 residues. The CDR3 loop is CASSLWQSNTEAFF. The CDR3 bases are TGTGCCAGCAGCTTATGGCAATCGAACACTGAAGCTTTCTTT.

The rearrangement joins TRBV27 to TRBJ1-5; a possible D gene is TRBD1 (6 bases). V lost 0 bases, J lost 3 bases, and 15 bases lay in between. Germline V gene sequence: CDR1 MNHEY, CDR2 SMNVEV (reference sequence). The CDR3 contains 17 residues. CDR3 DNA sequence: TGTGCCAGCAGTTTATCGGGCCCTACAGGGATCAATCAGCCCCAGCATTTT. It specifies CASSLSGPTGINQPQHF.

The CDR3 nucleotides are TGTGCCAGCAGTGAAGATTTGGGAACTAGCGGGAGGGTTTTGAATGAGCAGTTCTTC. Translation gives CASSEDLGTSGRVLNEQFF. This rearrangement joins TRBV6-1 to TRBJ2-1; 13 nucleotides agree with TRBD2. V lost 1 base to trimming and J lost 7 bases; unmatched junction nucleotides: 13. Germline CDR1 reads MNHNS; CDR2 reads SASEGT. The CDR3 totals 19 residues.

This chain joins TRBV7-9 and TRBJ1-1, with D possibly TRBD1 on 6 matching bases. CDR3 length equals 12 residues. Trimming left V 4 bases short and J 7 bases short, with 10 bases between. Per the germline V gene, CDR1 is SEHNR and CDR2 is FQNEAQ (reference sequence). The CDR3 region is CASSSGQYEAFF. CDR3 nucleotide sequence: TGTGCCAGCAGCTCCGGACAGTATGAAGCTTTCTTT.

Sample share makes this clone medium-sized. V usage is TRBV14 and J usage is TRBJ2-3; D possibly uses TRBD1 or TRBD2 (6 bases each). The germline V gene has CDR1 SGHDN and CDR2 FVKESK. CDR3 length equals 16 residues. With 4 bases removed from V and 9 bases from J, the gap between germline ends came to 23 bases. In DNA, the CDR3 is TGTGCCAGCAGCCCATCGGGAGACTTGGGGGCTTGGACGCAGTATTTT. Protein sequence: CASSPSGDLGAWTQYF. The full variable domain, completed using reference TRBV14 and TRBJ2-3, is EAGVTQFPSHSVIEKGQTVTLRCDPISGHDNLYWYRRVMGKEIKFLLHFVKESKQDESGMPNNRFLAERTGGTYSTLKVQPAELEDSGVYFCASSPSGDLGAWTQYFGPGTRLTVL.

This chain uses TRBV7-3 with TRBJ2-3, with D perhaps matching TRBD1 (5 bases). The germline gives CDR1 SGHTA, CDR2 FQGTGA. The CDR3 totals 13 residues. Trimming shortened V by 5 bases and J by 6 bases, and 12 bases separated the two germline ends. CDR3 sequence reads: CASSAQGRDTQYF. The CDR3 bases are TGTGCCAGCAGCGCCCAGGGTAGGGATACGCAGTATTTT. The variable domain in full, with the rest retrieved from reference TRBV7-3 and TRBJ2-3, is GAGVSQTPSNKVTEKGKYVELRCDPISGHTALYWYRQSLGQGPEFLIYFQGTGAADDSGLPNDRFFAVRPEGSVSTLKIQRTERGDSAVYLCASSAQGRDTQYFGPGTRLTVL.

This chain links TRBV5-4 with TRBJ1-1, with D tentatively TRBD1 (6 bases). This CDR3 comprises 16 residues. Trimming left V 4 bases short and J 3 bases short, with 19 bases between. Germline CDR1 is SGHNT and CDR2 is YYREEE (reference sequence). The CDR3 here is CASSALAGGAYTEAFF. In nucleotides, the CDR3 is TGTGCCAGCAGCGCATTGGCGGGGGGCGCGTACACTGAAGCTTTCTTT.

This clone is termed medium-sized. The rearrangement uses TRBV18 and TRBJ2-2; D remains unclear. The germline V gene has CDR1 KGHSH and CDR2 LQKENI. CDR3 length equals 11 residues. Trimming removed 2 bases from V and 5 bases from J, with 0 bases in between. This CDR3 is CASSPTGELFF. CDR3 coding DNA: TGTGCCAGCTCACCAACCGGGGAGCTGTTTTTT.

CDR3 residues: CASSQSRQNTEAFF. CDR3 in DNA: TGTGCCAGCAGCCAATCCAGGCAGAACACTGAAGCTTTCTTT. The rearrangement links TRBV16 to TRBJ1-1, with unresolved D. Germline V lookup: CDR1 KGHSY, CDR2 FQNENV. V lost 0 bases and J 1 base, leaving 6 bases between the germline ends. The CDR3 extends over 14 amino acids.

J is TRBJ1-5 and V is TRBV19; D might be TRBD1 (5 bases). The CDR3 sequence is 17 residues long. V lost 1 base and J 1 base, leaving 14 bases between the germline ends. CDR1 is LNHDA, CDR2 SQIVND, per germline (reference sequence). The DNA for the CDR3 is TGTGCCAGTAGTATAGCCCGGGACTCCACAAGCAATCAGCCCCAGCATTTT. Its translation is CASSIARDSTSNQPQHF.

This clone was detected a few times. The V call is TRBV29-1, the J call TRBJ2-7, with TRBD2 as a possible D gene (6 bases). This CDR3 is built from 13 residues. V lost 7 bases and J 4 bases, leaving 17 bases between the germline ends. Per germline, CDR1 SQVTM and CDR2 ANQGSEA. The CDR3, as DNA: TGCAGCGGTGGTAGCGGAGAAGGTTACGAGCAGTACTTC. It codes for CSGGSGEGYEQYF.

The chain joins TRBV28 to TRBJ2-4, with D hard to call. This CDR3 spans 17 amino acids. Germline V gene data show CDR1 as MDHEN and CDR2 as SYDVKM. With 0 bases removed from V and 1 base from J, the gap between germline ends came to 13 bases. In DNA, the CDR3 is TGTGCCAGCAGTTTATGGGTGGCTTCTTCGGCCAAAAACATTCAGTACTTC. Residues: CASSLWVASSAKNIQYF. Variable domain in full (rest from reference TRBV28 and TRBJ2-4): DVKVTQSSRYLVKRTGEKVFLECVQDMDHENMFWYRQDPGLGLRLIYFSYDVKMKEKGDIPEGYSVSREKKERFSLILESASTNQTSMYLCASSLWVASSAKNIQYFGAGTRLSVL.

Sample share makes this clone large. The chain recombines TRBV4-1 with TRBJ1-3, with D perhaps matching TRBD1 (5 bases). CDR3 length: 15 residues. The V end was cut by 2 bases, the J end by 0 bases, with 8 bases between. CDR1 and CDR2 from the germline V gene are MGHRA and YSYEKL. The CDR3 nucleotides are TGCGCCAGCAGCCAATCTAGGGGCTCTGGAAACACCATATATTTT. Translating gives CASSQSRGSGNTIYF.